Included here is one T cell receptor (beta chain) sequence, with context. Its target is not known. An end of the junction does not agree with germline; a read error may underlie this. The CDR3 runs 15 residues. The germline V gene encodes CDR1 MDHEN and CDR2 SYDVKM. The sample originates from a study of tumor-infiltrating lymphocytes in glioblastoma multiforme. Broader study findings: No surface-marker sorting into functional T cell subtypes was done.

Three nested ARM-PCR rounds with V-beta and C-beta primers built TCRB libraries. TCRB cDNA was made from 0.4 to 0.6 ug total RNA. TCRdb passed the multiplex PCR reads through MiXCR, listing each CDR3 protein once. The data hold about 9,200 distinct CDR3 sequences, with roughly 70% observed a single time. The origin of this receptor is a male donor with glioblastoma. The chain uses TRBV28 and TRBJ2-7, with D possibly matching TRBD2 (5 bases). Sequencing was carried out using brain tumor tissue. The CDR3 DNA follows: TGTGCCAGCAGTGAACTAGTGCAGGCGGCGGGCGAGTTGTTCTTC. Its protein is CASSELVQAAGELFF.